This T cell receptor beta chain was observed in a study of T-cell reconstitution after alpha-beta-depleted transplantation in children. Germline CDR1 reads KGHDR; CDR2 reads SFDVKD. Deletions cut 4 bases from V and 6 bases from J, with 11 bases between. The CDR3 is made up of 14 amino acids. For this clonotype: The antigen is undetermined.

Overall study findings and caveats: Alpha-beta T cells present about two months after transplant were reported to originate from several hundred expanded graft clones. Surviving recipient T cells and thymic progenitors accounted for the high day-60 TCRbeta diversity observed in some patients. At one year after transplant, newly produced T cells mostly accounted for T-cell counts and diversity.

The library targeted TCRbeta and was prepared with unique molecular identifiers. TCRdb recomputed calls from the PCR reads with MiXCR, one row per CDR3 protein. This table holds fewer than 700,000 distinct CDR3 sequences, about 23% found once. This TCR was recovered from a boy under two years old who had a stem cell transplant for acute myeloid leukemia, so the T cells may come from the graft donor. The source material was PBMCs, mostly from graft donor cells, sampled 360 days after TCRalphabeta/CD19-depleted stem cell transplant. This chain links TRBV24-1 with TRBJ2-2; weak D call: TRBD1 (5 bases). The CDR3: CATSETRVPGELFF. Here the CDR3 DNA reads TGTGCCACCAGTGAGACCAGGGTGCCCGGGGAGCTGTTTTTT.